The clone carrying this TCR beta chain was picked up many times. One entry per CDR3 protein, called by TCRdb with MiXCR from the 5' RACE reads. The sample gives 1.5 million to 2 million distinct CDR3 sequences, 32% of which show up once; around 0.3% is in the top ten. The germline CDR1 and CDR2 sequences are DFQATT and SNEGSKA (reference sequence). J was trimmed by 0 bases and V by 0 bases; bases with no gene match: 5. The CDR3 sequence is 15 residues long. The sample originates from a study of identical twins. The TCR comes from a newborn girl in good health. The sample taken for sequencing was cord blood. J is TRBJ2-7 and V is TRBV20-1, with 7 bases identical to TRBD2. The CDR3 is CSARDLAAPSYEQYF. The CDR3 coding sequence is TGCAGTGCTAGAGATCTAGCGGCCCCCTCCTACGAGCAGTACTTC.